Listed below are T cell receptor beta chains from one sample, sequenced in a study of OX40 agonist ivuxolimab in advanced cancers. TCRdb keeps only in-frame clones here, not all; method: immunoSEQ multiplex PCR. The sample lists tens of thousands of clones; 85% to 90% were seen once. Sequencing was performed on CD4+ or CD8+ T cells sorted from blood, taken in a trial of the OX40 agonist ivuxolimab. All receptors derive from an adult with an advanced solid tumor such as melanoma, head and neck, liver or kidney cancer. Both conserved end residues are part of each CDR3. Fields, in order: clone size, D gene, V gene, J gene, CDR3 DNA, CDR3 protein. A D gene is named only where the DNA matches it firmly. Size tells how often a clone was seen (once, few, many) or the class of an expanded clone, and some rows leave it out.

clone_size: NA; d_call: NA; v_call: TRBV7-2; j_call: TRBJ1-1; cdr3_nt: TGTGCCAGCAGCTTAGGAGCCACGAGGGGGAACACTGAAGCTTTCTTT; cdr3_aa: CASSLGATRGNTEAFF
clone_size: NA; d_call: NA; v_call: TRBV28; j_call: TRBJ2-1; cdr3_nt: TGTGCCAGCAGTACACGGACGGTGGTCTCCTACAATGAGCAGTTCTTC; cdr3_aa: CASSTRTVVSYNEQFF
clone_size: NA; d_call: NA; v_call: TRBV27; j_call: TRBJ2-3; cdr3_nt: TGTGCCAGCAGTTATCTGTCAGCGGCCCCACGGGATACGCAGTATTTT; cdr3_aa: CASSYLSAAPRDTQYF
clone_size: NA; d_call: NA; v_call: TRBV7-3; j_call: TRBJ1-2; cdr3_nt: TGTGCCAGCAGCTTAGAAGGGGCTTTAGGCTATGGCTACACCTTC; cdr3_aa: CASSLEGALGYGYTF
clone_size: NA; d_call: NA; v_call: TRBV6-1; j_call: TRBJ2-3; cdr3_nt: TGTGCCAACTCATTTACTAGCACAGATACGCAGTATTTT; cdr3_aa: CANSFTSTDTQYF
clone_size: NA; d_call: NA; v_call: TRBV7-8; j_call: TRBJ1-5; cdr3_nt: TGTGCCAGCAGCCGGACGGACAATCAGCCCCAGCATTTT; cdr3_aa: CASSRTDNQPQHF
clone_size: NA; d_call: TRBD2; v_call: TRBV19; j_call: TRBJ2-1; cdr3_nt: TGTGCCAGTAGTAGAGGACTAGCGGGAGGACCCTACAATGAGCAGTTCTTC; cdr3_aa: CASSRGLAGGPYNEQFF
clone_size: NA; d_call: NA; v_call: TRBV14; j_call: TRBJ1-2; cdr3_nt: TGTGCCAGCAGCCAAGCTGGACGTCCGGTTGGCTACACCTTC; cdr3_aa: CASSQAGRPVGYTF
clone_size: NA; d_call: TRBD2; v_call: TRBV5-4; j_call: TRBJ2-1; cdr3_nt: TGTGCCAGCAGCTTTAATCCCCTAGCGGGAGTGGGGGAGCAGTTCTTC; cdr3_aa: CASSFNPLAGVGEQFF
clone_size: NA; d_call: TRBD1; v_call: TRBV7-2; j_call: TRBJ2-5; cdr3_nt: TGTGCCAGCAGCTTAGTTGCCCTACAGGGGGCAGAGACCCAGTACTTC; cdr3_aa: CASSLVALQGAETQYF
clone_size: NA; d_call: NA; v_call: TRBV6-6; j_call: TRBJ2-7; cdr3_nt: TGTGCCAGCAGTTACGTCGCGGGAAGTTCCTACGAGCAGTACTTC; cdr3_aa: CASSYVAGSSYEQYF
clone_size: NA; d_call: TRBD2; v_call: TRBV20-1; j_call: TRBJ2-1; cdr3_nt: TGCAGTGCTAGAGGGACTAGCTGGTTCTTC; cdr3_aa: CSARGTSWFF
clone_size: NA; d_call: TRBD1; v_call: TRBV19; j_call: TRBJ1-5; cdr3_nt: TGTGCCAGTAGGAGGACAGGGCAAAGCAATCAGCCCCAGCATTTT; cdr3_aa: CASRRTGQSNQPQHF
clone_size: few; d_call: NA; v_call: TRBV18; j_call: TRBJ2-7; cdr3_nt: TGTGCCAGCTCACCGGGGCTAGCGACGAGGGCTGCCTACGAGCAGTACTTC; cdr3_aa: CASSPGLATRAAYEQYF
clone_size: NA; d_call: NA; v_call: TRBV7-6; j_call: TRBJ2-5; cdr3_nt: TGTGCCAGCAGCCCTAAGCCGTTAATCTGGGGCGGAGAGACCCAGTACTTC; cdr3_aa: CASSPKPLIWGGETQYF
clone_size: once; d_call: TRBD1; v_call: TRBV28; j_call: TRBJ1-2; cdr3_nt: TGTGCCAGCAGACTTCTCACAGGGGAAGATGGCTACACCTTC; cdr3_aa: CASRLLTGEDGYTF
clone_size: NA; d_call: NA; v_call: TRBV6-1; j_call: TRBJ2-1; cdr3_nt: TGTGCCAGCAGTGTCAGGGACAATGAGCAGTTCTTC; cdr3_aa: CASSVRDNEQFF
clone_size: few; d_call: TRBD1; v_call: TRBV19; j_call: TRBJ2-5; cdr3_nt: TGTGCCAGTAACAAGGGACAGGGGAGACAAGAGACCCAGTACTTC; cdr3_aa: CASNKGQGRQETQYF
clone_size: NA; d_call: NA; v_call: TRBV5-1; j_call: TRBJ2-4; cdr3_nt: TGCGCCAGCAGCTTGGCCGAGGGCCAGGTGGGCAAAAACATTCAGTACTTC; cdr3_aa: CASSLAEGQVGKNIQYF
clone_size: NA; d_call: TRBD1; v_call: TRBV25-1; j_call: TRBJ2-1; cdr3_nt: TGTGCCAGCAGTGCATCCGGGACAGGGGTGCATGAGCAGTTCTTC; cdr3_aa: CASSASGTGVHEQFF
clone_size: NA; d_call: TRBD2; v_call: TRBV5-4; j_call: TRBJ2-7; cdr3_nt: TGTGCCAGCAGCACGACTAGCGGGGCCTACGAGCAGTACTTC; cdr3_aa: CASSTTSGAYEQYF
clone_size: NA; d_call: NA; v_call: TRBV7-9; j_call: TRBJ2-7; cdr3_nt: TGTGCCAGCAGCAGGGGATACGAGCAGTACTTC; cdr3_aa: CASSRGYEQYF
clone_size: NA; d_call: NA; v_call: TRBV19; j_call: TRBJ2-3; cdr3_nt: TGTGCCAGTAGTATAGATCTAGGCACAGATACGCAGTATTTT; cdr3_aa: CASSIDLGTDTQYF
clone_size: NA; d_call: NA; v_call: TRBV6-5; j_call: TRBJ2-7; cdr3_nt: TGTGCCAGCAGACCTCGTAGACAGTCCTACGAGCAGTACTTC; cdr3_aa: CASRPRRQSYEQYF
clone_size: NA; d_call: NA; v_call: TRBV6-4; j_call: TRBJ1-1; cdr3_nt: TGTGCCAGCAGTGCCAACAGGAACACTGAAGCTTTCTTT; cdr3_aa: CASSANRNTEAFF
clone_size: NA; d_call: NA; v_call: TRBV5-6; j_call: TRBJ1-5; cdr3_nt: TGTGCCAGCAGCTTGGAACAGGGTCGTTCGCCCCAGCATTTT; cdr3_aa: CASSLEQGRSPQHF
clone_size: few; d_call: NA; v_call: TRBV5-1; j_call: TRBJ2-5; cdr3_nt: TGCGCCAGCAGCTTTTTTTCGACAGGAAGAGAGACCCAGTACTTC; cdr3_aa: CASSFFSTGRETQYF
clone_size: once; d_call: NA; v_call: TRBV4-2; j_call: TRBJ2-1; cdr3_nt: TGTGCCAGCAGCCAGGCGGGTAATGAGCAGTTCTTC; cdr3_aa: CASSQAGNEQFF
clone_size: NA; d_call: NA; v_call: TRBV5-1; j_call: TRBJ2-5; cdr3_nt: TGCGCCAGCAGCTTGTATGGTGCAGAGACCCAGTACTTC; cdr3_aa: CASSLYGAETQYF
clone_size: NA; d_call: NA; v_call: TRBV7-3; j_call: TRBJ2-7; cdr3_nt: TGTGCCAGCAGCTTAGGGCAGGGGCTCGAGCAGTACTTC; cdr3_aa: CASSLGQGLEQYF
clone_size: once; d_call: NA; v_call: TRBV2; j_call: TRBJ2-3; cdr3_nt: TGTGCCAGCACTAGGTGGGAGAGGGCAGATACGCAGTATTTT; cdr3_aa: CASTRWERADTQYF
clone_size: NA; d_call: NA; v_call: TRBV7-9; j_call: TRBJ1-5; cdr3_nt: TGTGCCAGCAGCTTAGTTGGGGTTCAGCCCCAGCATTTT; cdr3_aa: CASSLVGVQPQHF
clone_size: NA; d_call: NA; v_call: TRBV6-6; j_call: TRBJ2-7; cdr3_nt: TGTGCCAGCAGTTACTCGCGGCAGATCTACGAGCAGTACTTC; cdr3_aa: CASSYSRQIYEQYF
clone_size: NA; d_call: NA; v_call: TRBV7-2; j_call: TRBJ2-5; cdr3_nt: TGTGCCAGCAGCTTAGTTGGAACGGGGACCCAGTACTTC; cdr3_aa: CASSLVGTGTQYF
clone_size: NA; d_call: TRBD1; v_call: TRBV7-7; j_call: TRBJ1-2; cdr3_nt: TGTGCCAGCAGCTTTGGGACAGTCTATGGCTACACCTTC; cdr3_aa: CASSFGTVYGYTF
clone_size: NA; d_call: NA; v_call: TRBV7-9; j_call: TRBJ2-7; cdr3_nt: TGTGCCAGCAGCTTAGTTGGGGAGCAGTACTTC; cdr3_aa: CASSLVGEQYF
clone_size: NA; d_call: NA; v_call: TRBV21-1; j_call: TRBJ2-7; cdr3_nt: TGTGCCAGCAGCAAACCCAAGGTCTACGAGCAGTACTTC; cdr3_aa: CASSKPKVYEQYF
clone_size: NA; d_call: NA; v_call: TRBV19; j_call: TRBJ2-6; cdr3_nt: TGTGCCAGTAGTATAGATAAGGGCTCTGGGGCCAACGTCCTGACTTTC; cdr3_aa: CASSIDKGSGANVLTF
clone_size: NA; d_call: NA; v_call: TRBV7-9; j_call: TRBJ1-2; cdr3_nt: TGTGCCAGCAGCTTAAGGGGCGGGGGAGTCTTCGGTGGCTACACCTTC; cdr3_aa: CASSLRGGGVFGGYTF
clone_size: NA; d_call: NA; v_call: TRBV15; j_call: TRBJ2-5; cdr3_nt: TGTGCCACCAGCAGAGATGCAGGGCGACAAGAGACCCAGTACTTC; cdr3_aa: CATSRDAGRQETQYF
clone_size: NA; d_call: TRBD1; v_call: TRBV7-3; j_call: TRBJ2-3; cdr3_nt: TGTGCCAGCAGCTTAACAGGGACAGGGAGTGATACGCAGTATTTT; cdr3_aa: CASSLTGTGSDTQYF
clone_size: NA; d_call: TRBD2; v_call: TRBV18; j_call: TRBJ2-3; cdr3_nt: TGTGCCAGCTCACTAGGACTAGCGGGAGATACGCAGTATTTT; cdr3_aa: CASSLGLAGDTQYF
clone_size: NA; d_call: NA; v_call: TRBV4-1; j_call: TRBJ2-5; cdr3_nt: TGCGCCAGCAGCCAAGTAGGCGGGAAAGTGGAGACCCAGTACTTC; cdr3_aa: CASSQVGGKVETQYF
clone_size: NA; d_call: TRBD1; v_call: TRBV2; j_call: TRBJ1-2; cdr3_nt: TGTGCCAGCACCGGGACAGGGACCTATGGCTACACCTTC; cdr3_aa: CASTGTGTYGYTF
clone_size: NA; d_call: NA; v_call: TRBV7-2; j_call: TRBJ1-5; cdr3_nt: TGTGCCAGCAGCTTGGACGATCAGCCCCAGCATTTT; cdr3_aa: CASSLDDQPQHF
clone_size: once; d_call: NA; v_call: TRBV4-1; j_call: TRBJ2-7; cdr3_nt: TGCGCCAGCAGCCAAGGAGGCAGGGGTTTCTACGAGCAGTACTTC; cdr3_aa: CASSQGGRGFYEQYF
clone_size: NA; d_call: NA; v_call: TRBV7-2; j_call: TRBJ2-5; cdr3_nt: TGTGCCAGCAGCTTAGAACCACAACAGACCCAGTACTTC; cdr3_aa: CASSLEPQQTQYF
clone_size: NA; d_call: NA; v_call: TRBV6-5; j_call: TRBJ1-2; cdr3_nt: TGTGCCAGCAGCCGCCTCGGCGGGGGGAACTATGGCTACACCTTC; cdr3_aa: CASSRLGGGNYGYTF
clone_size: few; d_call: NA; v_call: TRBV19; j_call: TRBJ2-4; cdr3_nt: TGTGCCAGTAGTATAGGTCGGGCTGGAAACATTCAGTACTTC; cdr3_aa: CASSIGRAGNIQYF
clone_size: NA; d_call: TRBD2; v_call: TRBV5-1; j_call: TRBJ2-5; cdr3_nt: TGCGCCAGCAGCTTGGCCGGCGGGAGGCCACAAGAGACCCAGTACTTC; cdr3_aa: CASSLAGGRPQETQYF
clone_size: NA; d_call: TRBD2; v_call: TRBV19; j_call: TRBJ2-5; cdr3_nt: TGTGCCAGTAGTATAGGGGGGGGACAAGAGACCCAGTACTTC; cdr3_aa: CASSIGGGQETQYF
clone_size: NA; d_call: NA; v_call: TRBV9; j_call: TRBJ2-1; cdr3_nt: TGTGCCAGCAGCGTTTTTTCGATTAGCTCCTACAATGAGCAGTTCTTC; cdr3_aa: CASSVFSISSYNEQFF
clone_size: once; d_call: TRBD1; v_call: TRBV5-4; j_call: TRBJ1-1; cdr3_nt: TGTGCCAGCAGGGGCCCCAGGGGGAGAGACACTGAAGCTTTCTTT; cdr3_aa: CASRGPRGRDTEAFF
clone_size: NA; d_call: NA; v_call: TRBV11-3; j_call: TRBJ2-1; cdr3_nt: TGTGCCAGCAGCTTCGAGGGAGCGGCCTACAATGAGCAGTTCTTC; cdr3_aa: CASSFEGAAYNEQFF
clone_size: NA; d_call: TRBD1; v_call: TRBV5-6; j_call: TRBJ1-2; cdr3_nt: TGTGCCAGCAGCTTGGTCGGAGGGGGCGTAGATGGCTACACCTTC; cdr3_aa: CASSLVGGGVDGYTF
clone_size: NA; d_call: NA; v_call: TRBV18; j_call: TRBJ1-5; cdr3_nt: TGTGCCAGCTCACCAACAGATAATAGCAATCAGCCCCAGCATTTT; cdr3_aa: CASSPTDNSNQPQHF
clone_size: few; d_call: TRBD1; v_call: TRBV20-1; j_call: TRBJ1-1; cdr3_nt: TGCAGTGCTGCCGGGACAGACAAAGCTTTCTTT; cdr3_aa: CSAAGTDKAFF
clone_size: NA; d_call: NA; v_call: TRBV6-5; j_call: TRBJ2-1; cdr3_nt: TGTGCCAGCAGTTACTCAGCGGTCCCTCGGGGTGAGCAGTTCTTC; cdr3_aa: CASSYSAVPRGEQFF
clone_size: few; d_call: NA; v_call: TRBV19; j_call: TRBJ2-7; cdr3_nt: TGTGCCAGTAGTGGTGGGTACCATCAAAACGAGCAGTACTTC; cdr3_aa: CASSGGYHQNEQYF
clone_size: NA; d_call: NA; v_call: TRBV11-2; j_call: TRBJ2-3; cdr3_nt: TGTGCCAGCAGCTACGGACCGGGAGCTGGGGCAGATACGCAGTATTTT; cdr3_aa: CASSYGPGAGADTQYF